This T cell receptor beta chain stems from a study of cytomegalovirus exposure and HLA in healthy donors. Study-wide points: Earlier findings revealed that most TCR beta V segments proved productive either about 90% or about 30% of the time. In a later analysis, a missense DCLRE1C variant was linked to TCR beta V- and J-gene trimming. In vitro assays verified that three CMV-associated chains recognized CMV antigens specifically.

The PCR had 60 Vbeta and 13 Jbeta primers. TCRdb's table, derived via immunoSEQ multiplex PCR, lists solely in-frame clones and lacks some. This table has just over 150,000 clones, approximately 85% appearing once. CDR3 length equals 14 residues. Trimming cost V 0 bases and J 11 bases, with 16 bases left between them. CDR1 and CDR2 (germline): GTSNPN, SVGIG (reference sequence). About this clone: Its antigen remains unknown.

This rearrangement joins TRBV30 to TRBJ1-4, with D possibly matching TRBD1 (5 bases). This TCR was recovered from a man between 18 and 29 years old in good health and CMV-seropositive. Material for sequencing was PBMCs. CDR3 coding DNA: TGTGCCTGGAGTGTCGACAGTATAATGAGCAAACTGTTTTTT. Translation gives CAWSVDSIMSKLFF.